Listed here are 9 T cell receptor beta chains from one sample, sequenced in a study of T cell responses to AZD1222 COVID-19 vaccine. The data were produced by immunoSEQ multiplex PCR, yet TCRdb's version contains in-frame clones alone and is incomplete. The table records about 160,000 clones, around 87% of them present only once. Sequencing used peripheral blood, obtained 28 days after the second AZD1222 dose. The receptors here all came from an adult who received the AZD1222 COVID-19 vaccine.

The chain couples TRBV7-3 to TRBJ1-1; D call uncertain. CDR1 is SGHTA, CDR2 FQGTGA, per germline. The CDR3 totals 13 residues. V lost 5 bases and J lost 4, with 11 bases in between. The CDR3 reads CASSPWRGTEAFF. For the CDR3, the DNA is TGTGCCAGCAGCCCATGGAGAGGCACTGAAGCTTTCTTT.

The chain is built from TRBV4-2 and TRBJ1-1; D gene ambiguous. Germline CDR1 is LGHNA and CDR2 is YNFKEQ. V gave up 0 bases and J gave up 4 bases, with 12 bases separating them. The CDR3 length is 15 residues. CDR3: CASSQDFQAATEAFF. In DNA, the CDR3 is TGTGCCAGCAGCCAAGATTTCCAGGCAGCCACTGAAGCTTTCTTT.

This chain uses TRBV5-4 with TRBJ2-7; the D gene is possibly TRBD2 (6 bases). In germline, CDR1 is SGHNT, CDR2 YYREEE (reference sequence). Trimming left V 1 base short and J 4 bases short, with 12 bases between. The CDR3 sequence is 14 residues long. The DNA of the CDR3 is TGTGCCAGCAGCTTGTCGGCGGGGCGGTACGAGCAGTACTTC. Translated: CASSLSAGRYEQYF. Full variable domain (remainder filled in from reference TRBV5-4 and TRBJ2-7): ETGVTQSPTHLIKTRGQQVTLRCSSQSGHNTVSWYQQALGQGPQFIFQYYREEENGRGNFPPRFSGLQFPNYSSELNVNALELDDSALYLCASSLSAGRYEQYFGPGTRLTVT.

This clone showed up just once. The chain uses TRBV6-1 and TRBJ1-2; 9 nucleotides line up with TRBD1. The V and J ends lost 2 bases and 5 bases, in that order; junction bases with no gene match: 12. Germline CDR1 and CDR2: MNHNS and SASEGT. The CDR3 spans 17 residues. The CDR3 nucleotides are TGTGCCAGCAGTGAAAAAGGAATGGGACAGGGAGGGTATGGCTACACCTTC. Translating gives CASSEKGMGQGGYGYTF.

The gene calls are TRBV2 and TRBJ1-1; D gene uncertain. From germline, CDR1 is SNHLY and CDR2 FYNNEI. The CDR3 runs to 12 residues. V was trimmed by 4 bases and J by 1 base, leaving 4 bases between them. CDR3 sequence reads: CASSVTNTEAFF. CDR3 DNA sequence: TGTGCCAGCAGTGTCACGAACACTGAAGCTTTCTTT.

The sample holds one count of this clone. V gene TRBV6-1 combines with J gene TRBJ1-4, with D possibly TRBD1 on 6 matching bases. The V and J ends lost 2 bases and 8 bases respectively, with 18 bases between them. CDR3 length: 16 amino acids. Germline lookup yields CDR1 MNHNS and CDR2 SASEGT. CDR3 nucleotide sequence: TGTGCCAGCAGTGAATGGGGCCAGGGGAGAGAGGAAAAACTGTTTTTT. Residues: CASSEWGQGREEKLFF.

The rearrangement links TRBV6-5 to TRBJ2-1, with 7 bases aligning to TRBD1. J lost 5 bases, V lost 7 bases, and 8 bases had no gene match. This CDR3 region has 14 residues. Germline loops: CDR1 MNHEY, CDR2 SVGAGI. The CDR3 sequence is CASTLDREDNEQFF. CDR3 in DNA: TGTGCCAGCACCCTTGACAGGGAAGACAATGAGCAGTTCTTC.

The chain recombines TRBV5-6 with TRBJ1-2; no definite D call. CDR1 is SGHDT, CDR2 YYEEEE, per germline. CDR3 length: 11 residues. Between the trimmed V and J ends, which lost 4 bases and 7 bases, there was a span of 8 bases. The CDR3 reads CASSPGSGYTF. The CDR3 region has the DNA TGTGCCAGCAGCCCAGGTAGTGGCTACACCTTC.

The chain recombines TRBV4-1 with TRBJ1-3; TRBD1 aligns across 7 bases. The germline V gene has CDR1 MGHRA and CDR2 YSYEKL. This CDR3 spans 14 amino acids. V gave up 4 bases and J gave up 3 bases; unmatched junction bases: 3. CDR3 in DNA: TGCGCCAGCAGCCTCCGGACAGGTGGAAACACCATATATTTT. This codes for CASSLRTGGNTIYF.